Listed below are T cell receptor beta chains from one sample, sequenced in a study of cytomegalovirus exposure and HLA in healthy donors. Measured with immunoSEQ multiplex PCR; TCRdb has only the in-frame clones, and not every one. Of about 150,000 clones listed, 85% are singletons. Sequencing was done on a sample of PBMCs. These TCRs come from a boy between 2 and 10 years old in good health and CMV-seronegative. The CDR3 runs from the conserved cysteine through the conserved F or W. The D gene is left open where the match is weak. The size field is filled for only some rows; it gives once, few, many or a size class.

CDR3 protein,CDR3 DNA,D gene,V gene,clone size,J gene
CASSEYSSGGASTDTQYF,TGTGCCAGCAGTGAATACAGTAGCGGGGGGGCAAGCACAGATACGCAGTATTTT,TRBD2,TRBV6-1,.,TRBJ2-3
CASSLNSARTDTQYF,TGTGCCAGCAGCTTGAATTCCGCGAGAACAGATACGCAGTATTTT,.,TRBV5-4,few,TRBJ2-3
CASSARGLAGATDTQYF,TGTGCCAGCAGTGCCCGGGGGCTAGCGGGAGCCACAGATACGCAGTATTTT,TRBD2,TRBV2,.,TRBJ2-3
CASSLPWSAGGTNEQYF,TGTGCCAGCAGCTTACCCTGGTCTGCGGGAGGGACCAACGAGCAGTACTTC,TRBD2,TRBV5-4,.,TRBJ2-7
CSSSLGTGLETQYF,TGTTCCAGCAGCTTAGGGACAGGGTTAGAGACCCAGTACTTC,TRBD1,TRBV7-9,.,TRBJ2-5
CASSLVFETQYF,TGTGCCAGCAGCTTAGTCTTCGAGACCCAGTACTTC,.,TRBV7-8,once,TRBJ2-5
CASSASGSYEQYF,TGTGCCAGCAGCGCTAGCGGGTCCTACGAGCAGTACTTC,TRBD2,TRBV9,.,TRBJ2-7
CASSHTFDRLGLVESGTQYF,TGCGCCAGCAGTCACACCTTCGACAGATTGGGACTAGTGGAATCGGGTACGCAGTATTTT,TRBD2,TRBV23-1,.,TRBJ2-3
CASGSDGGFEGYTF,TGTGCTAGTGGTAGCGACGGGGGTTTTGAAGGCTACACCTTC,.,TRBV12-5,.,TRBJ1-2
CASSDLQGSFYNSPLHF,TGTGCCAGCAGTGATCTACAGGGGAGCTTTTATAATTCACCCCTCCACTTT,TRBD1,TRBV6-1,.,TRBJ1-6
CATRTGTGELFF,TGTGCCACCCGGACAGGGACCGGGGAGCTGTTTTTT,TRBD1,TRBV15,once,TRBJ2-2
CASSSWTTLNEQFF,TGTGCCAGCAGCTCGTGGACTACTCTAAATGAGCAGTTCTTC,.,TRBV5-4,.,TRBJ2-1
CASSLEAGQPSFSGANVLTF,TGTGCCAGCAGTCTCGAGGCGGGACAGCCTTCCTTTTCTGGGGCCAACGTCCTGACTTTC,.,TRBV7-6,.,TRBJ2-6
CASSYEQGRQGGWPQHF,TGTGCCAGCAGCTACGAACAAGGGAGGCAGGGAGGATGGCCCCAGCATTTT,.,TRBV11-2,.,TRBJ1-5
CASATGQNDNEQFF,TGTGCCAGCGCAACCGGACAGAATGACAATGAGCAGTTCTTC,.,TRBV7-9,.,TRBJ2-1
CASSDGTLRPYNEQFF,TGTGCCAGCAGTGACGGGACTCTCCGTCCCTACAATGAGCAGTTCTTC,.,TRBV25-1,.,TRBJ2-1
CASRPGTGNTEAFF,TGTGCCAGCCGCCCCGGGACAGGGAACACTGAAGCTTTCTTT,TRBD1,TRBV28,.,TRBJ1-1
CASSADRGSSEAFF,TGTGCCAGCTCAGCGGACAGGGGGTCCTCGGAAGCTTTCTTT,TRBD1,TRBV18,.,TRBJ1-1
CTVRGEINQPQHF,TGTACCGTACGGGGGGAGATCAATCAGCCCCAGCATTTT,.,TRBV6-1,.,TRBJ1-5
CASRAGQAYGYTF,TGTGCCAGCAGAGCCGGACAGGCCTATGGCTACACCTTC,TRBD1,TRBV7-9,few,TRBJ1-2
CSALRGNTEAFF,TGCAGCGCCCTACGTGGGAACACTGAAGCTTTCTTT,.,TRBV29-1,.,TRBJ1-1
CASSPTWGRSYEQYF,TGTGCCAGCAGTCCGACATGGGGGCGCTCCTACGAGCAGTACTTC,.,TRBV27,.,TRBJ2-7
CASSLGHFRGIVRNQPQHF,TGTGCCAGCAGCTTGGGTCACTTTAGGGGTATCGTGCGCAATCAGCCCCAGCATTTT,.,TRBV7-6,few,TRBJ1-5
CASSLWVETGLNEQFF,TGTGCCAGCAGCTTATGGGTAGAGACAGGGCTCAATGAGCAGTTCTTC,TRBD1,TRBV11-2,.,TRBJ2-1
CASSRGWDTEAFF,TGTGCCAGCAGCCGGGGTTGGGACACTGAAGCTTTCTTT,.,TRBV11-2,.,TRBJ1-1
CASSSRGTSGITDTQYF,TGTGCCAGCAGTTCGAGGGGGACTAGCGGGATCACAGATACGCAGTATTTT,TRBD2,TRBV27,few,TRBJ2-3
CASSEGGVNQPQHF,TGTGCCAGCAGTGAGGGGGGGGTCAATCAGCCCCAGCATTTT,.,TRBV2,.,TRBJ1-5
CASSFLQGPRYNEQFF,TGTGCCAGCAGTTTCCTACAGGGGCCACGCTACAATGAGCAGTTCTTC,TRBD1,TRBV27,.,TRBJ2-1
CASSVTSGPDTDTQYF,TGTGCCAGCAGTGTGACTAGCGGGCCTGACACAGATACGCAGTATTTT,TRBD2,TRBV6-1,.,TRBJ2-3
CASGLAPGEETQYF,TGTGCCAGCGGCTTAGCCCCAGGGGAAGAGACCCAGTACTTC,.,TRBV7-7,.,TRBJ2-5
CATRQVNEKLFF,TGTGCCACAAGACAGGTTAATGAAAAACTGTTTTTT,.,TRBV10-3,once,TRBJ1-4
CASSHPQSSGGAGNTIYF,TGTGCCAGCAGCCATCCCCAAAGTAGTGGGGGCGCGGGAAACACCATATATTTT,.,TRBV4-2,once,TRBJ1-3
CASSLLLQGANNEQFF,TGTGCCAGCAGCTTACTCTTACAGGGGGCTAACAATGAGCAGTTCTTC,TRBD1,TRBV7-3,.,TRBJ2-1
CASSPRTGGRLRRSPLHF,TGTGCCAGCAGCCCACGGACAGGGGGTCGCCTCCGGCGGTCACCCCTCCACTTT,TRBD1,TRBV14,.,TRBJ1-6
CASSLLDRDRYGYTF,TGTGCCAGCAGCTTGTTGGACAGGGACCGCTATGGCTACACCTTC,TRBD1,TRBV7-9,.,TRBJ1-2
CSSSPAAGQPQHF,TGTTCCAGCAGCCCCGCTGCAGGTCAGCCCCAGCATTTT,.,TRBV7-9,.,TRBJ1-5
CASSFVQGATNEKLFF,TGCGCCAGCAGCTTCGTACAGGGGGCAACTAATGAAAAACTGTTTTTT,TRBD1,TRBV5-1,.,TRBJ1-4
CATSGRTGVGGQPQHF,TGTGCCACCAGCGGCAGAACAGGGGTCGGGGGTCAGCCCCAGCATTTT,TRBD1,TRBV15,few,TRBJ1-5
CASSEDSLSGNTIYF,TGTGCCAGTAGCGAGGACAGCCTCTCTGGAAACACCATATATTTT,.,TRBV19,.,TRBJ1-3
CASSADRQLSTDTQYF,TGTGCCAGCAGTGCCGACAGACAGCTTAGCACAGATACGCAGTATTTT,.,TRBV25-1,.,TRBJ2-3
CAWSWDRGYNEQFF,TGTGCCTGGAGTTGGGACAGGGGATACAATGAGCAGTTCTTC,TRBD1,TRBV30,.,TRBJ2-1
CASSFGVRVFEQYF,TGTGCCAGCAGTTTTGGGGTCAGGGTGTTTGAGCAGTACTTC,.,TRBV28,few,TRBJ2-7
CASSREYRGYTF,TGTGCCAGCAGCCGGGAGTATAGGGGCTACACCTTC,.,TRBV2,.,TRBJ1-2
CASSHTGEAFF,TGTGCCAGTTCCCATACGGGTGAAGCTTTCTTT,.,TRBV28,.,TRBJ1-1
CASSTTGLSNEKLFF,TGTGCCAGCAGCACCACAGGGCTATCTAATGAAAAACTGTTTTTT,.,TRBV7-2,.,TRBJ1-4
CASSQTGGETQYF,TGTGCCAGCTCCCAGACAGGGGGTGAGACCCAGTACTTC,TRBD1,TRBV18,.,TRBJ2-5
CSASFTDTQYF,TGCAGTGCTAGCTTTACAGATACGCAGTATTTT,.,TRBV20-1,.,TRBJ2-3
CASWAGTEAFF,TGCGCCAGTTGGGCGGGCACTGAAGCTTTCTTT,.,TRBV5-1,.,TRBJ1-1
CASSLEAKPGGTEAFF,TGTGCCAGCAGCTTGGAAGCCAAGCCTGGGGGGACTGAAGCTTTCTTT,.,TRBV5-5,.,TRBJ1-1